The clone carrying this T cell receptor (beta chain) showed up just a few times. This sample is part of a study of blood T cell repertoires in COVID-19. Study details: Donors in the United States, Italy and Spain gave samples during acute or convalescent COVID-19.

CDR1 and CDR2 from the germline V gene are SGHTA and FQGTGA. Unmatched junction bases numbered 3, after V lost 4 bases and J lost 1 base. This CDR3 comprises 14 residues. Authors' processing steps: Nucleated cell counts were estimated from reference gene primer amplification. Profiling relied on immunoSEQ multiplex PCR, and the TCRdb table lists in-frame clones only, not all of them. For V, J and clone size, that table is used; D and trimming come from the DNA. The sample shows 200,000 or so clones, more than 80% of them seen only once. All enrollees were roughly 18 to 100 years old and from about two dozen US areas.

V gene TRBV7-3 combines with J gene TRBJ2-5; 7 bases match TRBD2. The material sequenced was PBMCs or T cells enriched from blood (not recorded which). This TCR came from a woman between 40 and 55 years old with acute COVID-19. In DNA, the CDR3 is TGTGCCAGCAGCTCGGGGGGATTCCAAGAGACCCAGTACTTC. As protein: CASSSGGFQETQYF.